The text below deals with one T cell receptor beta chain. As yet, its antigen is unknown. These data belong to a study of cytomegalovirus exposure and HLA in healthy donors. Germline CDR1 is MNHEY and CDR2 is SVGAGI. The CDR3 is 15 residues long. The V and J ends lost 6 bases and 3 bases respectively, with 17 bases between them. Study observations and caveats: It was fewer than 200 TCR beta chains that were listed as cytomegalovirus-associated. As confirmed in vitro, three CMV-associated chains were specific for CMV antigens.

The PCR used 60 Vbeta and 13 Jbeta primers. TCRdb's copy holds only in-frame clones and misses some; the assay was immunoSEQ multiplex PCR. The data contain 200,000 to 250,000 clones, 83% of them singletons. The receptor's source is a girl aged 10-17 years in good health and CMV-seronegative. Sequencing was performed on PBMCs. J is TRBJ1-1 and V is TRBV6-5; TRBD1 is a possible D gene (6 bases). CDR3 sequence (DNA): TGTGCCAGCAGGTCACAGGGCCTCCTATACACTGAAGCTTTCTTT. Amino acid sequence: CASRSQGLLYTEAFF.